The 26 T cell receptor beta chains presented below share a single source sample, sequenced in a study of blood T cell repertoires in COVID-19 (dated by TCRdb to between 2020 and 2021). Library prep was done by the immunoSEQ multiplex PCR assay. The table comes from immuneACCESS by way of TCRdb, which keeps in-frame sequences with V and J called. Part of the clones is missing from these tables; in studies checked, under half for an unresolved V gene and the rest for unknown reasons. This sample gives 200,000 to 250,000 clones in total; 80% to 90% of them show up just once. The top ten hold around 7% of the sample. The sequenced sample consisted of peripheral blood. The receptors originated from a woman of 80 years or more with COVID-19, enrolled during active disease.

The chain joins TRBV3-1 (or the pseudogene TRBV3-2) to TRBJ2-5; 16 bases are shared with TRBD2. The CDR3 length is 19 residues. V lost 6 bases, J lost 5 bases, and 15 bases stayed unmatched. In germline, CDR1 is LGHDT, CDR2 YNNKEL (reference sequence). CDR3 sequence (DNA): TGTGCCAGCAGATACGGGACTAGCGGGGGGGCCGCGTTGATGGAGACCCAGTACTTC. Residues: CASRYGTSGGAALMETQYF.

The CDR3 DNA is TGTGCCAGCAGCCGGGACACAGGGATCGGGCAGTACTTC. It encodes CASSRDTGIGQYF. J is TRBJ2-7 and V is TRBV2, with D maybe TRBD1 (6 bases). Germline loops: CDR1 SNHLY, CDR2 FYNNEI. This CDR3 comprises 13 residues. V lost 6 bases and J lost 9, with 18 bases in between.

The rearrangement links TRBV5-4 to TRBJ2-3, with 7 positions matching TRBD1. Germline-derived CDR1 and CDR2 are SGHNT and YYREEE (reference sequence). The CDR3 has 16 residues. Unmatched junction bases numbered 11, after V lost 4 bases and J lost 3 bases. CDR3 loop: CASSPGTARVTDTQYF. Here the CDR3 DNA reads TGTGCCAGCAGCCCTGGGACAGCACGGGTAACAGATACGCAGTATTTT.

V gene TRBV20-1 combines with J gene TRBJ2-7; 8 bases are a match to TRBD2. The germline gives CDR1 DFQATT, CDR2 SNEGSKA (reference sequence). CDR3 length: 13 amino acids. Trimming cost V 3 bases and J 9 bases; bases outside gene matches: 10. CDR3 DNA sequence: TGCAGTGCTAGTTTCTCTAGCGGGTCCTCGCAGTACTTC. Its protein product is CSASFSSGSSQYF.

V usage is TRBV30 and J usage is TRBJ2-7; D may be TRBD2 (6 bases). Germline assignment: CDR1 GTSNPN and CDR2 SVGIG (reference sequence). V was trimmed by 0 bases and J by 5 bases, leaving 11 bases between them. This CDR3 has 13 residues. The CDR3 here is CAWSVGGLDEQYF. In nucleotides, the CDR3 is TGTGCCTGGAGTGTAGGAGGGTTGGACGAGCAGTACTTC.

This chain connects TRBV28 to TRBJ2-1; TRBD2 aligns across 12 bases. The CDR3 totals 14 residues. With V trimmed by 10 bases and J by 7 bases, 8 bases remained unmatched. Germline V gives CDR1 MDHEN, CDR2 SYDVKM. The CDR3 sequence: CATLTSGSINEQFF. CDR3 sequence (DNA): TGTGCCACCCTGACTAGCGGGAGTATAAATGAGCAGTTCTTC.

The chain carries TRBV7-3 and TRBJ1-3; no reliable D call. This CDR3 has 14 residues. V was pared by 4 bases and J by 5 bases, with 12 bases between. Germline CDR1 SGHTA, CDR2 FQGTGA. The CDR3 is CASSSGSDRNTIYF. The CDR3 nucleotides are TGTGCCAGCAGCTCCGGGAGTGACAGAAACACCATATATTTT.

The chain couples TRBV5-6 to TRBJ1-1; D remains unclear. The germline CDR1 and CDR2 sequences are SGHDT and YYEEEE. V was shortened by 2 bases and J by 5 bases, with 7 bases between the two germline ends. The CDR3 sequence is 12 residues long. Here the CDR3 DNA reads TGTGCCAGCAGCTTCGCAGTGACTGAAGCTTTCTTT. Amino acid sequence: CASSFAVTEAFF.

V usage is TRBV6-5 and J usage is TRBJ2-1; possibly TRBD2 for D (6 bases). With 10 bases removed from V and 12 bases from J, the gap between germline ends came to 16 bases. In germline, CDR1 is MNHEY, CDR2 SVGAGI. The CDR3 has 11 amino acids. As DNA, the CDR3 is TGTGCCACCGACTCCGGGACTTCGCAGTTCTTC. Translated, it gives CATDSGTSQFF.

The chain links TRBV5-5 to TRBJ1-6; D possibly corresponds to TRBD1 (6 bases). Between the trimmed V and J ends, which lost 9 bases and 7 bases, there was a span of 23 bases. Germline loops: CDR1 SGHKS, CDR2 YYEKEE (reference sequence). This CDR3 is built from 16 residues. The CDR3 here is CATTPWGHRVNSPLHF. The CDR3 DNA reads TGTGCCACCACTCCCTGGGGGCACAGGGTAAATTCACCCCTCCACTTT. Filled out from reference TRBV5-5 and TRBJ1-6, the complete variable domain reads DAGVTQSPTHLIKTRGQQVTLRCSPISGHKSVSWYQQVLGQGPQFIFQYYEKEERGRGNFPDRFSARQFPNYSSELNVNALLLGDSALYLCATTPWGHRVNSPLHFGNGTRLTVT.

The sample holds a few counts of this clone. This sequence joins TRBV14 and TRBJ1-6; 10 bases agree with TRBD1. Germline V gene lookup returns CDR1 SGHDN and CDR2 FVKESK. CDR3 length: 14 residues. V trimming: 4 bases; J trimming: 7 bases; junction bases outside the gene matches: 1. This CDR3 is CASSRTGGNSPLHF. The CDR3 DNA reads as TGTGCCAGCAGCCGGACAGGGGGGAATTCACCCCTCCACTTT.

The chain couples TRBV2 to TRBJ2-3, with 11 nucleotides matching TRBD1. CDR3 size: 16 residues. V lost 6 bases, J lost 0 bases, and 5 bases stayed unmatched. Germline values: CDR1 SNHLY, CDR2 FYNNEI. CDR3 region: CASRNRDRGSTDTQYF. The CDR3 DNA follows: TGTGCCAGCAGAAACCGGGACAGGGGGAGCACAGATACGCAGTATTTT.

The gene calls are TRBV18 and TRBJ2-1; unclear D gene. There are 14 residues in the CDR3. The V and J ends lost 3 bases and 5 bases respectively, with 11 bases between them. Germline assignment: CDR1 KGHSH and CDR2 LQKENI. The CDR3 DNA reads TGTGCCAGCTCACCGTCAGACACCCACAATGAGCAGTTCTTC. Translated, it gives CASSPSDTHNEQFF.

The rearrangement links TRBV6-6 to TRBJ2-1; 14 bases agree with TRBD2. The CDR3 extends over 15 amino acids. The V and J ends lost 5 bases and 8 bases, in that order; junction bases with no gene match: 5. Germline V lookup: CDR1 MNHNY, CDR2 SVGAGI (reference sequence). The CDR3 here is CASSQTSGGAYEQFF. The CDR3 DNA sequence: TGTGCCAGCAGTCAGACTAGCGGGGGGGCCTATGAGCAGTTCTTC.

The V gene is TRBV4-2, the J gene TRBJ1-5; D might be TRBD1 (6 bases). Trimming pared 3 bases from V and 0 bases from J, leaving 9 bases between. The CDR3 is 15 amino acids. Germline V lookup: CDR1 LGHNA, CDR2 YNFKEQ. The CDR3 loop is CASSQDSGSNQPQHF. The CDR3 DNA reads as TGTGCCAGCAGCCAGGACAGTGGTAGCAATCAGCCCCAGCATTTT.

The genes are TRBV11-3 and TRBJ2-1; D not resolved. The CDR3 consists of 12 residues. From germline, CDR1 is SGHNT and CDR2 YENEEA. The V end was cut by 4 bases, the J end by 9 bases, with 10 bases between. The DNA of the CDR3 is TGTGCCAGCAGCTCGCGCGCGCCTGAGCAGTTCTTC. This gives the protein CASSSRAPEQFF.

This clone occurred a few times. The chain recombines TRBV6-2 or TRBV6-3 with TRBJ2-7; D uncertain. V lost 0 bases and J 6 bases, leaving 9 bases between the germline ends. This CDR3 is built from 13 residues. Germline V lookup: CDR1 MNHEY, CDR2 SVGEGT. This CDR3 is CASSYSIRGEQYF. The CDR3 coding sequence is TGTGCCAGCAGTTACTCGATTAGAGGCGAGCAGTACTTC.

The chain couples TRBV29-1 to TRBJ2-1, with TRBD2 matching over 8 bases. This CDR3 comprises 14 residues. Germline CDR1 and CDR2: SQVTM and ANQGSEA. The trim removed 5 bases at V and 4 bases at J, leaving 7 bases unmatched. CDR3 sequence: CSVRLAGSYNEQFF. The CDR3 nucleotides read TGCAGCGTTCGTCTAGCGGGCTCTTACAATGAGCAGTTCTTC.

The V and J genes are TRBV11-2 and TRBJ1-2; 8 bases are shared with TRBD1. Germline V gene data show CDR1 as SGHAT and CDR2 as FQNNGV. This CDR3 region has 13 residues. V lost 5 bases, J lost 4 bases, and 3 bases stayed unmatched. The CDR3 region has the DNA TGTGCCAGCAGCCCCGACAGGGGCTATGGCTACACCTTC. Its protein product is CASSPDRGYGYTF.

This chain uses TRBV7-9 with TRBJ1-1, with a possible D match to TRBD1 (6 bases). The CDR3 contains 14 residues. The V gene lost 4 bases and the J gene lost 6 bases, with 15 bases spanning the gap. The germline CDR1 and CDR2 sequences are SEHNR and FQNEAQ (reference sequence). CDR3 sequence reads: CASSSRVGASEAFF. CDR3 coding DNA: TGTGCCAGCAGCTCTCGGGTGGGGGCCTCTGAAGCTTTCTTT. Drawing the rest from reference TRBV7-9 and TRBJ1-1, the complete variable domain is DTGVSQNPRHKITKRGQNVTFRCDPISEHNRLYWYRQTLGQGPEFLTYFQNEAQLEKSRLLSDRFSAERPKGSFSTLEIQRTEQGDSAMYLCASSSRVGASEAFFGQGTRLTVV.

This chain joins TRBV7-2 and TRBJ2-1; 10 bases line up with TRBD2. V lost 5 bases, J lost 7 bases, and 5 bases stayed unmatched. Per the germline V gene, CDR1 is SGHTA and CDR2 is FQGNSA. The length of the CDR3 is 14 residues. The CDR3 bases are TGTGCCAGCAGCGTACTAGCGGGGCCTAATGAGCAGTTCTTC. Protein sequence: CASSVLAGPNEQFF.

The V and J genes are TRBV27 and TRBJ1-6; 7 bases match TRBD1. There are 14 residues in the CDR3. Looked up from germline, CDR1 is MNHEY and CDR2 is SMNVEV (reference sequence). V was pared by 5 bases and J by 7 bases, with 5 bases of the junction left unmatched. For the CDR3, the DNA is TGTGCCAGCAGTAAACAGGGGAACAATTCACCCCTCCACTTT. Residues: CASSKQGNNSPLHF.

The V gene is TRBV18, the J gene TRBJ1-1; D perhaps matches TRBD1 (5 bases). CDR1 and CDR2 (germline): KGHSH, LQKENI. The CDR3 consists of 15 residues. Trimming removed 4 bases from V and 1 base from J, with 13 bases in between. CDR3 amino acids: CASSLSRGENTEAFF. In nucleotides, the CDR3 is TGTGCCAGCTCACTTTCGCGGGGGGAGAACACTGAAGCTTTCTTT.

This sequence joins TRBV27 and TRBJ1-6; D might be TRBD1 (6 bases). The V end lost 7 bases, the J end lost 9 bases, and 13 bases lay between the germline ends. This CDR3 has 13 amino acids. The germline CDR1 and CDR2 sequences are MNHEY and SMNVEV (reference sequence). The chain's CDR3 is CASNQGGFSPLHF. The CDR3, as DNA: TGTGCCAGCAACCAAGGGGGTTTTTCACCCCTCCACTTT.

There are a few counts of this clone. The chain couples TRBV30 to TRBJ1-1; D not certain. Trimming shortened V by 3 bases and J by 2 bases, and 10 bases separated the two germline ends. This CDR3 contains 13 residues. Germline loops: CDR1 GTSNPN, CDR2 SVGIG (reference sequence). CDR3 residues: CAWRVTENTEAFF. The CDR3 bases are TGTGCCTGGAGAGTAACAGAAAACACTGAAGCTTTCTTT.

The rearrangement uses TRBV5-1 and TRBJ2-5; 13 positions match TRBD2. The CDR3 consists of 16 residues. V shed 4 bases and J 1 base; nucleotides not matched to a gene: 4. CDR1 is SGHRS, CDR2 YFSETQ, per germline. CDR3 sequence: CASSPWTSGGQETQYF. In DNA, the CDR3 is TGCGCCAGCAGCCCTTGGACTAGCGGGGGCCAAGAGACCCAGTACTTC. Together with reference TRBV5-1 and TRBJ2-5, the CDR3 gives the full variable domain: KAGVTQTPRYLIKTRGQQVTLSCSPISGHRSVSWYQQTPGQGLQFLFEYFSETQRNKGNFPGRFSGRQFSNSRSEMNVSTLELGDSALYLCASSPWTSGGQETQYFGPGTRLLVL.